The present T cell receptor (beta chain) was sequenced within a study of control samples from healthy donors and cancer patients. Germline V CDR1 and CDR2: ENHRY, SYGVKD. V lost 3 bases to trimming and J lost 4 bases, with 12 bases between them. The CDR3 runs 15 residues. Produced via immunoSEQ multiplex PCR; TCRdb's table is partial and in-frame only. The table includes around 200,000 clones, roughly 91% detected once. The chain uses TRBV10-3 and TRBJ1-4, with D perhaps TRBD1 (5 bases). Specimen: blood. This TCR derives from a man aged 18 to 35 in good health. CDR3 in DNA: TGTGCCATCAGTGATGGTTCAGGGTATAATGAAAAACTGTTTTTT. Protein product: CAISDGSGYNEKLFF.